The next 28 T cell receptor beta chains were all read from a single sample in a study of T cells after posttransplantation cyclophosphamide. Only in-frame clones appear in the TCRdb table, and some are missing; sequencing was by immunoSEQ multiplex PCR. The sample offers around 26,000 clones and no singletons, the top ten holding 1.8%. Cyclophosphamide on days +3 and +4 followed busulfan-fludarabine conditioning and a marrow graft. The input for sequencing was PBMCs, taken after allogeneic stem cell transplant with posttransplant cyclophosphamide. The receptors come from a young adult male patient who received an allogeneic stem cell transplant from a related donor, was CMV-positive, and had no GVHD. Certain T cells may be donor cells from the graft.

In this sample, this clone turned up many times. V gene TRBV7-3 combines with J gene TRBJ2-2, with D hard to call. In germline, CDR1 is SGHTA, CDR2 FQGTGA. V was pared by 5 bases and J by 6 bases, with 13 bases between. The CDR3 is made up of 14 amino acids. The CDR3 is CASSNNNSPGELFF. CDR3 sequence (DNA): TGTGCCAGCAGCAATAACAACAGCCCCGGGGAGCTGTTTTTT.

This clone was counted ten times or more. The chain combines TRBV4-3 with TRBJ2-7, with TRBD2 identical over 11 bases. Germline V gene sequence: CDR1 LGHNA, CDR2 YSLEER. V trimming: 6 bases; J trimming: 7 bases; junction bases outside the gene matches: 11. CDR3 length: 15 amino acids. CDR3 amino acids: CASSLVASGRTEQYF. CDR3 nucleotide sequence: TGCGCCAGCAGTCTCGTGGCTAGCGGGAGGACGGAGCAGTACTTC.

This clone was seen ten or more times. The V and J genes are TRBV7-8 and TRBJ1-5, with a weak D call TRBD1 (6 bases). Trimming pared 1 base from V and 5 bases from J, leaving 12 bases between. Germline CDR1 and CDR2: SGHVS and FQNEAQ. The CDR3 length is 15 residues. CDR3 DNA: TGTGCCAGCAGCTTAGGCAGGGGAGAGCATCAGCCCCAGCATTTT. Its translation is CASSLGRGEHQPQHF.

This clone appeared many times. The CDR3 DNA reads as TGCGCCAGCAGCTTAGGGACAGGGGAGCTGGAGACCCAGTACTTC. It specifies CASSLGTGELETQYF. The V call is TRBV5-1, the J call TRBJ2-5, with 10 bases aligning to TRBD1. V dropped 2 bases and J dropped 5; count of bases not matched to a gene: 6. Germline V CDR1 and CDR2: SGHRS, YFSETQ. This CDR3 region has 15 residues.

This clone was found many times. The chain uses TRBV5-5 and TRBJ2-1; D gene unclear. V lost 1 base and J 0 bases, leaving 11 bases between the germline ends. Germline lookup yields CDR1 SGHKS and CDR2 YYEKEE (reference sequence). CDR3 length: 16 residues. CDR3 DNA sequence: TGTGCCAGCAGCTTGATCCGGGTAAGCTCCTACAATGAGCAGTTCTTC. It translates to CASSLIRVSSYNEQFF.

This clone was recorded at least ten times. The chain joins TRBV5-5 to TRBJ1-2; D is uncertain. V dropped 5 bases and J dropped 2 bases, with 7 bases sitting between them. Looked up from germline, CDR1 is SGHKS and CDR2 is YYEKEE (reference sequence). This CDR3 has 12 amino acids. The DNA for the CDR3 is TGTGCCAGCAGTTGGGAGAACTATGGCTACACCTTC. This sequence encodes CASSWENYGYTF.

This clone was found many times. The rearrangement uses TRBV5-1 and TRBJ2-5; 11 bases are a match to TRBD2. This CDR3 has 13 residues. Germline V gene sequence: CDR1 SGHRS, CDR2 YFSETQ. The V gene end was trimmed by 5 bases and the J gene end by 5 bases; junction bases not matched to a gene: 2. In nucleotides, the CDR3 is TGCGCCAGCAGGACTAGCGGGATTGAGACCCAGTACTTC. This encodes CASRTSGIETQYF.

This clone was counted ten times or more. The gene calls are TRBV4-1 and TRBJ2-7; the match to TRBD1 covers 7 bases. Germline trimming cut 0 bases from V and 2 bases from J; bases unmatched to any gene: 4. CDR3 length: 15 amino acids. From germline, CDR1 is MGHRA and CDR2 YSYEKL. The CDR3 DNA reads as TGCGCCAGCAGCCAAGAAGGGACAGCAGCCTACGAGCAGTACTTC. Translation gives CASSQEGTAAYEQYF.

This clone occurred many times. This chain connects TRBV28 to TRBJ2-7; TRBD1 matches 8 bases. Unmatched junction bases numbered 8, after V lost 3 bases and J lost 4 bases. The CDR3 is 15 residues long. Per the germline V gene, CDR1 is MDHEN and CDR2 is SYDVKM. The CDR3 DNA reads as TGTGCCAGCAGTTTCTCGGGACAGGCCGATTACGAGCAGTACTTC. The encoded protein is CASSFSGQADYEQYF. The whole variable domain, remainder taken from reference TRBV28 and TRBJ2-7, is DVKVTQSSRYLVKRTGEKVFLECVQDMDHENMFWYRQDPGLGLRLIYFSYDVKMKEKGDIPEGYSVSREKKERFSLILESASTNQTSMYLCASSFSGQADYEQYFGPGTRLTVT.

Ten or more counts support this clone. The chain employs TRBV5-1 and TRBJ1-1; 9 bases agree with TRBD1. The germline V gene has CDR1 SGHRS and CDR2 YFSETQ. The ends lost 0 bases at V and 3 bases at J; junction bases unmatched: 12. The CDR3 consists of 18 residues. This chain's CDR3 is CASSLARGTGRVDTEAFF. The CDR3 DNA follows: TGCGCCAGCAGCTTGGCAAGAGGGACAGGGAGAGTGGACACTGAAGCTTTCTTT.

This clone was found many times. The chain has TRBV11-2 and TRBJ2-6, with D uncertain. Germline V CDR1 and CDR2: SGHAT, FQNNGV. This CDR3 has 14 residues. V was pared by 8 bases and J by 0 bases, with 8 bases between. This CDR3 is CASGYISGANVLTF. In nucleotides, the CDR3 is TGTGCCAGCGGCTATATCTCTGGGGCCAACGTCCTGACTTTC.

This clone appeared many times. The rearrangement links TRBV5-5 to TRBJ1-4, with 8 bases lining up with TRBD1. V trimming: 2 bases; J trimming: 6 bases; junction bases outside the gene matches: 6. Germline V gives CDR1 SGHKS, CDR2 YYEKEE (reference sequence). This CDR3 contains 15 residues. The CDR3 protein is CASSLLTGEDEKLFF. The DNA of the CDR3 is TGTGCCAGCAGCTTATTGACAGGGGAGGATGAAAAACTGTTTTTT. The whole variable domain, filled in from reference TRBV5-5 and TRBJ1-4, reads DAGVTQSPTHLIKTRGQQVTLRCSPISGHKSVSWYQQVLGQGPQFIFQYYEKEERGRGNFPDRFSARQFPNYSSELNVNALLLGDSALYLCASSLLTGEDEKLFFGSGTQLSVL.

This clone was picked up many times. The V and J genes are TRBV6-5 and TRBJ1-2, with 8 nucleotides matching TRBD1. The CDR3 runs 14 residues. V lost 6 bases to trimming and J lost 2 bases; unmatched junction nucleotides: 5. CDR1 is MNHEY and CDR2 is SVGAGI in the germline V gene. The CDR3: CASRWGQANYGYTF. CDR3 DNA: TGTGCCAGCAGATGGGGACAGGCAAACTATGGCTACACCTTC.

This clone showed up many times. The CDR3: CASSYRGKGDQPQHF. CDR3 nucleotide sequence: TGTGCCAGCAGTTACAGGGGAAAAGGGGATCAGCCCCAGCATTTT. The V and J genes are TRBV6-5 and TRBJ1-5; maybe TRBD1 (5 bases). The CDR3 length is 15 residues. Trimming pared 2 bases from V and 5 bases from J, leaving 13 bases between. CDR1 MNHEY and CDR2 SVGAGI come from the germline V gene.

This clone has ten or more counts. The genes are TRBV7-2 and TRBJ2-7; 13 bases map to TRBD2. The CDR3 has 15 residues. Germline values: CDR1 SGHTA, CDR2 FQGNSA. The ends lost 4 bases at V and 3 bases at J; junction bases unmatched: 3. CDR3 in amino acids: CASSSLAGGGYEQYF. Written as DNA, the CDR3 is TGTGCCAGCAGCTCACTAGCGGGAGGGGGCTACGAGCAGTACTTC. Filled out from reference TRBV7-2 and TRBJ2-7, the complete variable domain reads GAGVSQSPSNKVTEKGKDVELRCDPISGHTALYWYRQSLGQGLEFLIYFQGNSAPDKSGLPSDRFSAERTGGSVSTLTIQRTQQEDSAVYLCASSSLAGGGYEQYFGPGTRLTVT.

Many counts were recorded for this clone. The DNA of the CDR3 is TGTGCCAGTAGTCCCGCCGGGACAGAGTATGGCTACACCTTC. Translated: CASSPAGTEYGYTF. The V gene is TRBV19, the J gene TRBJ1-2, with TRBD1 matching over 7 bases. With 5 bases clipped from V and 5 bases from J, the junction kept 8 bases outside the gene matches. The CDR3 extends over 14 amino acids. Germline lookup yields CDR1 LNHDA and CDR2 SQIVND (reference sequence).

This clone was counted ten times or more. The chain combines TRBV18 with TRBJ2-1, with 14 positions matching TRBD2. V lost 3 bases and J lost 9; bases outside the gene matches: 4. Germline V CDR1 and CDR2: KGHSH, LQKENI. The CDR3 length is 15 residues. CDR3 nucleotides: TGTGCCAGCTCACCGACTAGCGGGGGGGCCACTGAGCAGTTCTTC. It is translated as CASSPTSGGATEQFF.

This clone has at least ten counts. CDR3: CASSRGPGTEETQYF. Written as DNA, the CDR3 is TGTGCCAGTAGTAGAGGGCCCGGGACAGAAGAGACCCAGTACTTC. The chain joins TRBV19 to TRBJ2-5; 7 bases line up with TRBD1. CDR3 length: 15 residues. Germline V CDR1 and CDR2: LNHDA, SQIVND (reference sequence). With V trimmed by 4 bases and J by 3 bases, 8 bases remained unmatched.

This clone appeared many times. CDR3 protein: CATSRKGLQTHTDTQYF. The CDR3 region has the DNA TGTGCCACCAGCAGAAAGGGACTCCAGACCCACACAGATACGCAGTATTTT. The V and J genes are TRBV15 and TRBJ2-3; possible D gene TRBD2, 6 bases. Per the germline V gene, CDR1 is LNHNV and CDR2 is YYDKDF (reference sequence). The CDR3 is 17 residues long. Trimming removed 2 bases from V and 2 bases from J, with 17 bases in between.

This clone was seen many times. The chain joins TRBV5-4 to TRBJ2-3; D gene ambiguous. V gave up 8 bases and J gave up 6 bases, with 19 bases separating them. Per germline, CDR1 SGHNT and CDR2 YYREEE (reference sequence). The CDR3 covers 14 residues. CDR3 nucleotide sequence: TGTGCCAGTCGGGTTTATAGGCTGTCCGATACGCAGTATTTT. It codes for CASRVYRLSDTQYF.

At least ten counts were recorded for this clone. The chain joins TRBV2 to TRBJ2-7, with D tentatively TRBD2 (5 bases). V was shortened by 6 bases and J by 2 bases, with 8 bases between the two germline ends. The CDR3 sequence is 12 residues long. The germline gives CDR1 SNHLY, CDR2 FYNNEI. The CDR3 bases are TGTGCCAGCAGAGAGGAGGCCTACGAGCAGTACTTC. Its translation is CASREEAYEQYF.

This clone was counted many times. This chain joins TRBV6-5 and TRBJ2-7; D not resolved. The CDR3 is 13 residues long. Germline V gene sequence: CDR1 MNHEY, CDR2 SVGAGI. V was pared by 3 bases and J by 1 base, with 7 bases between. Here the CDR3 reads CASSYQASYEQYF. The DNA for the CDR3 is TGTGCCAGCAGTTATCAGGCGTCCTACGAGCAGTACTTC.

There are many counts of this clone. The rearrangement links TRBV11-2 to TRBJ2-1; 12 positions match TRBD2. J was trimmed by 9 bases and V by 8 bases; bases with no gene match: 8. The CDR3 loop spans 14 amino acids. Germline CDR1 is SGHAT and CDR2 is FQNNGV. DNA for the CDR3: TGTGCCAGCGGAAGACTAGCGGGAGAGCGTGAGCAGTTCTTC. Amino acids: CASGRLAGEREQFF.

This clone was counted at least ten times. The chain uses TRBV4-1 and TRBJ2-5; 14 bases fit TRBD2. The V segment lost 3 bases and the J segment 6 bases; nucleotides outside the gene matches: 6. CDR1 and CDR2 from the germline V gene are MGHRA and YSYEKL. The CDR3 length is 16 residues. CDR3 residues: CASSHLGTSGGKTQYF. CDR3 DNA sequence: TGCGCCAGCAGCCATCTCGGGACTAGCGGGGGAAAGACCCAGTACTTC.

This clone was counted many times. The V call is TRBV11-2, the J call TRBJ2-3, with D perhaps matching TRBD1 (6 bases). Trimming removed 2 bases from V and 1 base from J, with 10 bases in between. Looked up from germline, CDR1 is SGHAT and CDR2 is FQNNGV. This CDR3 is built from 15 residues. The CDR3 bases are TGTGCCAGCAGCTTACGACAGGACCGCACAGATACGCAGTATTTT. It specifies CASSLRQDRTDTQYF.

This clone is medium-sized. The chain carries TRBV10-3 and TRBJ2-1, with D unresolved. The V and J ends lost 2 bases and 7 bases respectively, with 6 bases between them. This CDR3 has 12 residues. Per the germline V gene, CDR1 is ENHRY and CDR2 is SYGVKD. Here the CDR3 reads CAISEAANEQFF. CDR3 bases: TGTGCCATCAGTGAGGCCGCGAATGAGCAGTTCTTC.

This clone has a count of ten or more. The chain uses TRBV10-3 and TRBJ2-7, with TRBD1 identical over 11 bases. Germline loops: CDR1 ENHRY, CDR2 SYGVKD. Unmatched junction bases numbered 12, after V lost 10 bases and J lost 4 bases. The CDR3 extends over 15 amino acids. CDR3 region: CATYGTGTGGYEQYF. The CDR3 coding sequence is TGTGCCACATACGGAACCGGGACAGGGGGATACGAGCAGTACTTC.

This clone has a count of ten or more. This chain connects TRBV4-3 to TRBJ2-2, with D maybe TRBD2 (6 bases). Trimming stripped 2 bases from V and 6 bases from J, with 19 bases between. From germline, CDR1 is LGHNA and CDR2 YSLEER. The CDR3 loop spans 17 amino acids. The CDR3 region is CASSQLTSGGRSGELFF. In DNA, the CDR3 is TGCGCCAGCAGCCAACTGACTAGTGGTGGGCGATCCGGGGAGCTGTTTTTT.